This is a list of T cell receptor beta chains from one sample in a study of T cell responses to AZD1222 COVID-19 vaccine. Profiling relied on immunoSEQ multiplex PCR, and the TCRdb table lists in-frame clones only, not all of them. The data show some 73,000 clones, approximately 92% seen once. The starting material was peripheral blood, obtained 28 days after the second AZD1222 dose. Every receptor here comes from an adult who received the AZD1222 COVID-19 vaccine. CDR3s include the opening cysteine and the closing phenylalanine or tryptophan. The D gene is left open where the match is weak. Clone size is stated in some rows and not others, as once, few, many or a class when expanded.

V: TRBV9
D: -
size: -
J: TRBJ2-7
CDR3: CASSVDGSYEQYF
DNA: TGTGCCAGCAGCGTCGACGGATCCTACGAGCAGTACTTC

V: TRBV19
D: -
size: -
J: TRBJ2-3
CDR3: CASSISSADTQYF
DNA: TGTGCCAGTAGTATATCTTCGGCGGATACGCAGTATTTT

V: TRBV19
D: -
size: -
J: TRBJ1-6
CDR3: CASSIGRGNNSPLHF
DNA: TGTGCCAGTAGTATTGGTAGGGGGAACAATTCACCCCTCCACTTT

V: TRBV5-1
D: -
size: -
J: TRBJ1-1
CDR3: CASSLVSGTEAFF
DNA: TGCGCCAGCAGCCTCGTTTCGGGGACTGAAGCTTTCTTT

V: TRBV15
D: -
size: -
J: TRBJ1-1
CDR3: CATRTFILNTEAFF
DNA: TGTGCCACCAGAACTTTTATCTTGAACACTGAAGCTTTCTTT

V: TRBV9
D: -
size: -
J: TRBJ1-6
CDR3: CASSVAPTPDSPLHF
DNA: TGTGCCAGCAGCGTAGCCCCAACCCCCGACTCACCCCTCCACTTT

V: TRBV5-1
D: -
size: few
J: TRBJ2-7
CDR3: CASSDHRGAGYEQYF
DNA: TGCGCCAGCAGCGACCACCGGGGGGCTGGATACGAGCAGTACTTC

V: TRBV10-3
D: TRBD1
size: -
J: TRBJ1-1
CDR3: CAISDPDRGLLNTEAFF
DNA: TGTGCCATCAGTGACCCGGACAGGGGGCTTTTGAACACTGAAGCTTTCTTT

V: TRBV7-8
D: TRBD2
size: -
J: TRBJ2-3
CDR3: CASSPPQRGNTDTQYF
DNA: TGTGCCAGCAGCCCCCCCCAGCGGGGAAACACAGATACGCAGTATTTT

V: TRBV11-3
D: -
size: few
J: TRBJ2-3
CDR3: CASSRPSGQASTDTQYF
DNA: TGTGCCAGCAGCCGTCCATCGGGGCAGGCGAGCACAGATACGCAGTATTTT

V: TRBV27
D: -
size: -
J: TRBJ2-1
CDR3: CASSYPQKRYNEQFF
DNA: TGTGCCAGCAGTTACCCCCAGAAGAGATACAATGAGCAGTTCTTC

V: TRBV3-1/TRBV3-2
D: TRBD2
size: -
J: TRBJ2-7
CDR3: CASSQEGSGGPSYEQYF
DNA: TGTGCCAGCAGCCAAGAGGGTAGCGGGGGGCCCTCCTACGAGCAGTACTTC

V: TRBV12-3/TRBV12-4
D: -
size: -
J: TRBJ1-5
CDR3: CASSPTSNQPQHF
DNA: TGTGCCAGCAGTCCTACTAGCAATCAGCCCCAGCATTTT

V: TRBV20-1
D: -
size: -
J: TRBJ1-1
CDR3: CSASTPGKGNTEAFF
DNA: TGCAGTGCTAGTACCCCGGGCAAGGGGAACACTGAAGCTTTCTTT

V: TRBV5-4
D: -
size: -
J: TRBJ1-5
CDR3: CASSLEGRDQPQHF
DNA: TGTGCCAGCAGCTTGGAGGGCAGAGATCAGCCCCAGCATTTT

V: TRBV5-4
D: -
size: -
J: TRBJ2-1
CDR3: CASSLEGGHSYNEQFF
DNA: TGTGCCAGCAGCTTGGAAGGGGGTCACTCCTACAATGAGCAGTTCTTC

V: TRBV28
D: TRBD1
size: -
J: TRBJ1-5
CDR3: CASGQGAGGNQPQHF
DNA: TGTGCCAGCGGACAGGGGGCAGGAGGCAATCAGCCCCAGCATTTT

V: TRBV19
D: -
size: -
J: TRBJ2-1
CDR3: CASSIVDGYNEQFF
DNA: TGTGCCAGTAGTATAGTTGACGGGTACAATGAGCAGTTCTTC

V: TRBV6-5
D: -
size: -
J: TRBJ2-3
CDR3: CASSYGGGGSTDTQYF
DNA: TGTGCCAGCAGTTACGGGGGAGGGGGGAGCACAGATACGCAGTATTTT

V: TRBV19
D: TRBD2
size: -
J: TRBJ2-3
CDR3: CASRSPGGTRGDTQYF
DNA: TGTGCCAGTAGAAGCCCGGGGGGGACGAGAGGAGATACGCAGTATTTT

V: TRBV5-4
D: -
size: -
J: TRBJ2-3
CDR3: CASSWKLAKSTDTQYF
DNA: TGTGCCAGCAGCTGGAAACTAGCTAAAAGCACAGATACGCAGTATTTT

V: TRBV7-8
D: TRBD2
size: -
J: TRBJ2-1
CDR3: CASSPAGVLGEQFF
DNA: TGTGCCAGCAGCCCAGCGGGGGTACTCGGTGAGCAGTTCTTC

V: TRBV28
D: TRBD2
size: -
J: TRBJ2-1
CDR3: CASTQLAGADYNEQFF
DNA: TGTGCCAGCACCCAACTAGCGGGGGCGGATTACAATGAGCAGTTCTTC

V: TRBV11-2
D: -
size: -
J: TRBJ1-6
CDR3: CASSLEMRGGSYNSPLHF
DNA: TGTGCCAGCAGCTTAGAAATGAGGGGAGGCTCCTATAATTCACCCCTCCACTTT

V: TRBV5-6
D: -
size: -
J: TRBJ1-1
CDR3: CASSLGVNTEAFF
DNA: TGTGCCAGCAGCTTGGGCGTAAACACTGAAGCTTTCTTT

V: TRBV24-1
D: -
size: -
J: TRBJ1-5
CDR3: CATSENSLNQPQHF
DNA: TGTGCCACCAGTGAGAACAGCCTCAATCAGCCCCAGCATTTT

V: TRBV5-1
D: -
size: -
J: TRBJ1-1
CDR3: CASSTDTFLNTEAFF
DNA: TGCGCCAGCAGCACTGACACGTTTCTGAACACTGAAGCTTTCTTT